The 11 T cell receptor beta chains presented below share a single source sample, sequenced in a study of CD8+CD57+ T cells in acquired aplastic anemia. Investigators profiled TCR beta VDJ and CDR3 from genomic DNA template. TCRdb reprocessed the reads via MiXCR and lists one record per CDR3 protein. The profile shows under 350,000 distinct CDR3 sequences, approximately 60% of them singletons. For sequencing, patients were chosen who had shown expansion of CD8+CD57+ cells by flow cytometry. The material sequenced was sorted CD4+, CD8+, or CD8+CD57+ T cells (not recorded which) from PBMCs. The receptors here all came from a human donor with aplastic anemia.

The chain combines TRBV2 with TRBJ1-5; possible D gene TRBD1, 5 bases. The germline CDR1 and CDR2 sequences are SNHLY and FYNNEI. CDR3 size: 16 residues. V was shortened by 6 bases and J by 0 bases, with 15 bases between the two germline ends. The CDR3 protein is CASSQDYTGSNQPQHF. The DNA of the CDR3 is TGTGCCAGCAGCCAAGATTATACAGGTAGCAATCAGCCCCAGCATTTT.

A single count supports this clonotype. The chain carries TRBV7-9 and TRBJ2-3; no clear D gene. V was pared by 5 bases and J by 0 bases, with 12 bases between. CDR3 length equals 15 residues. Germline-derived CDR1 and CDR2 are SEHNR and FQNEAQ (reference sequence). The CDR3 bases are TGTGCCAGCAGCGCCTCGCAAGCGAGCACAGATACGCAGTATTTT. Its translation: CASSASQASTDTQYF.

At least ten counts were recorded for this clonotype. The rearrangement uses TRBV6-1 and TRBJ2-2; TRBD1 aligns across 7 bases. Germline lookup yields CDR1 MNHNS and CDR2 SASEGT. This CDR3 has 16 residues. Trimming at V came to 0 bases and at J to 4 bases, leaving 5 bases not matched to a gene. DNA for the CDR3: TGTGCCAGCAGTGAAGCGACAGGGCCGGGCACCGGGGAGCTGTTTTTT. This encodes CASSEATGPGTGELFF.

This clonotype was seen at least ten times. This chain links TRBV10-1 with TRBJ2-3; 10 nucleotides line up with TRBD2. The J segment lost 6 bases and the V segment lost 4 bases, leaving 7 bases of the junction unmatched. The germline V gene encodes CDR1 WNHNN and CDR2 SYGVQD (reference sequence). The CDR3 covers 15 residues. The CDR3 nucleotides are TGCGCCAGCAGTGTCGCTAGCGGGAGCAGTGATACGCAGTATTTT. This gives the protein CASSVASGSSDTQYF.

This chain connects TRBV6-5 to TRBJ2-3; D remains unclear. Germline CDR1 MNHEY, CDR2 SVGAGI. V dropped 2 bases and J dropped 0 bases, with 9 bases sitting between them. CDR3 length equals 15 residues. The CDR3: CASSYRDSSTDTQYF. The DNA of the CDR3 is TGTGCCAGCAGTTACCGTGATTCTAGCACAGATACGCAGTATTTT.

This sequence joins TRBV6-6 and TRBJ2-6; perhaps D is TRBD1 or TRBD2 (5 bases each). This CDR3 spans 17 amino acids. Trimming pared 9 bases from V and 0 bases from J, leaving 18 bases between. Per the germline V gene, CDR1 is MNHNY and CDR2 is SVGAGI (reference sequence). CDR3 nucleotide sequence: TGTGCCAGTTGTGACGGGACGAAAGGCTCTGGGGCCAACGTCCTGACTTTC. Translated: CASCDGTKGSGANVLTF.

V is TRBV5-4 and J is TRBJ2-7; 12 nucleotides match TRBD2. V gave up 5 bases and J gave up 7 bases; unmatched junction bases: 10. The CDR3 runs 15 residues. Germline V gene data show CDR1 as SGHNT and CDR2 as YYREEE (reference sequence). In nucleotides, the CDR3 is TGTGCCAGCAGTCCCCGGACTAGCGGGACTTGGGAGCAGTACTTC. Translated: CASSPRTSGTWEQYF.

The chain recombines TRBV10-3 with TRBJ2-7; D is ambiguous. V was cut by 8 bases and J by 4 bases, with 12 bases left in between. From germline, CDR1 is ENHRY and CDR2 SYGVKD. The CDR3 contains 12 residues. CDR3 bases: TGTGCCATCGCTTCACAAGGATACGAGCAGTACTTC. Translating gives CAIASQGYEQYF.

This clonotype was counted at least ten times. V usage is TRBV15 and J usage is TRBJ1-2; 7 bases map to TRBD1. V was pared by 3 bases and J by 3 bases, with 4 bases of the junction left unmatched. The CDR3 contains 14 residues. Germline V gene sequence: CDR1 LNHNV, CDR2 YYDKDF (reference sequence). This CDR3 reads CATSSTGVDYGYTF. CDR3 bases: TGTGCCACCAGCAGTACAGGGGTGGACTATGGCTACACCTTC.

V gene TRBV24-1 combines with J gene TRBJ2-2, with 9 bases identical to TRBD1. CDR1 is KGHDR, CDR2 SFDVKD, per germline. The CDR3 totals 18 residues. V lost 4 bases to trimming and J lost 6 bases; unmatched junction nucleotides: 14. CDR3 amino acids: CATSESLPGQGLAGELFF. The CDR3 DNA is TGTGCCACCAGTGAGTCCTTACCGGGACAGGGATTAGCCGGGGAGCTGTTTTTT.

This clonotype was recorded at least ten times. The CDR3, as DNA: TGCAGCGTTGAGGATCCGCGTGAGCAGTTCTTC. As protein: CSVEDPREQFF. The rearrangement joins TRBV29-1 to TRBJ2-1; D unresolved. Germline lookup yields CDR1 SQVTM and CDR2 ANQGSEA. V was pared by 3 bases and J by 9 bases, with 9 bases between. The CDR3 extends over 11 amino acids.